This record covers a single TCR beta chain. Methods used by the authors: It was from reference gene primer amplification that nucleated cell counts were estimated. This table comes from immunoSEQ multiplex PCR, and its TCRdb copy is limited to in-frame clones, with some not included. That table supplies the V and J calls and clone size; D and trimming were determined from the DNA. The sample has about 220,000 clones, around 84% seen once. Germline V lookup: CDR1 SGHVS, CDR2 FQNEAQ. The CDR3 is made up of 14 amino acids. Trimming shortened V by 1 base and J by 2 bases, and 9 bases separated the two germline ends. This sample was taken from a study of blood T cell repertoires in COVID-19. Study at large: Samples came from the United States, Italy and Spain, spanning acute and convalescent COVID-19. PBMCs, B-cell-depleted T cells, or T cells provided the cDNA or gDNA that made up the material.

The rearrangement uses TRBV7-8 and TRBJ2-7; D perhaps matches TRBD2 (6 bases). Material for sequencing was peripheral blood. This sequence was found in a human donor in a cohort sampled during active COVID-19. CDR3 loop: CASSLEWRAYEQYF. In DNA, the CDR3 is TGTGCCAGCAGCTTAGAGTGGAGGGCCTACGAGCAGTACTTC.